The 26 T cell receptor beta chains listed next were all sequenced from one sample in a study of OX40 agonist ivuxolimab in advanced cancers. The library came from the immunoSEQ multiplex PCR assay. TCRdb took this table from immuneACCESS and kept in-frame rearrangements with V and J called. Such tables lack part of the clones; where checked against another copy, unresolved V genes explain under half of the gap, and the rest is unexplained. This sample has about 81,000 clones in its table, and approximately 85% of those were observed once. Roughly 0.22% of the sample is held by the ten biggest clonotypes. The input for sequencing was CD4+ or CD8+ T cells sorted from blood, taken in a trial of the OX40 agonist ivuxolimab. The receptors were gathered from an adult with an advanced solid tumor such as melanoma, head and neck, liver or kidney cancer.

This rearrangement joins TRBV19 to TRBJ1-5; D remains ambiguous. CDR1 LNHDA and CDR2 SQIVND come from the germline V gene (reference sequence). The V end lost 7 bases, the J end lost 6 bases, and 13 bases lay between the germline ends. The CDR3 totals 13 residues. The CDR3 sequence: CASKVKGGQPQHF. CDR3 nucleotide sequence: TGTGCCAGTAAAGTCAAGGGAGGTCAGCCCCAGCATTTT.

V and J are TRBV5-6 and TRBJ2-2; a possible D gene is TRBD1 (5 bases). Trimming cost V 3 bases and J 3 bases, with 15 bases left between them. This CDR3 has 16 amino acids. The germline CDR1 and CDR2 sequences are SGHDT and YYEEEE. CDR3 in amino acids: CASSSNRGSDTGELFF. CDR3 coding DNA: TGTGCCAGCAGCTCGAATAGGGGAAGCGACACCGGGGAGCTGTTTTTT. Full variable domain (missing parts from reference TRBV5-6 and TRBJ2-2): DAGVTQSPTHLIKTRGQQVTLRCSPKSGHDTVSWYQQALGQGPQFIFQYYEEEERQRGNFPDRFSGHQFPNYSSELNVNALLLGDSALYLCASSSNRGSDTGELFFGEGSRLTVL.

The CDR3 here is CASSSGDQPQHF. CDR3 in DNA: TGTGCCAGCAGCTCAGGGGATCAGCCCCAGCATTTT. This chain links TRBV6-5 with TRBJ1-5, with D possibly matching TRBD1 (6 bases). The V and J ends lost 6 bases and 5 bases respectively, with 8 bases between them. The CDR3 is 12 residues long. Germline V gives CDR1 MNHEY, CDR2 SVGAGI.

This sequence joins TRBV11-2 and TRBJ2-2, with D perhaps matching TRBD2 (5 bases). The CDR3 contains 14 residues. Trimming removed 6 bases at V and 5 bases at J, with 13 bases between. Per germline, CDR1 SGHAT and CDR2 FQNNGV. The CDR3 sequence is CASREGAVTGELFF. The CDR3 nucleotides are TGTGCCAGCAGAGAAGGAGCGGTAACCGGGGAGCTGTTTTTT.

In nucleotides, the CDR3 is TGTGCCAGCAGCTTGTTTTGGGCAGCCGGGGGCTATGGCTACACCTTC. Its translation: CASSLFWAAGGYGYTF. The chain has TRBV5-4 and TRBJ1-2; the D gene is possibly TRBD1 (5 bases). The CDR3 has 16 residues. V was shortened by 1 base and J by 4 bases, with 17 bases between the two germline ends. The germline V gene has CDR1 SGHNT and CDR2 YYREEE (reference sequence). The full variable domain, its missing parts supplied by reference TRBV5-4 and TRBJ1-2, is ETGVTQSPTHLIKTRGQQVTLRCSSQSGHNTVSWYQQALGQGPQFIFQYYREEENGRGNFPPRFSGLQFPNYSSELNVNALELDDSALYLCASSLFWAAGGYGYTFGSGTRLTVV.

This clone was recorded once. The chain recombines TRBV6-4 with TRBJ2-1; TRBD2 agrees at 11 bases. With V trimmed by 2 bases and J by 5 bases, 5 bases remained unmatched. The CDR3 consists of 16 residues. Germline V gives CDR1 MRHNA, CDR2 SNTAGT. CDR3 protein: CASSDGRLAGNNEQFF. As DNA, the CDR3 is TGTGCCAGCAGTGACGGCCGACTAGCGGGAAACAATGAGCAGTTCTTC.

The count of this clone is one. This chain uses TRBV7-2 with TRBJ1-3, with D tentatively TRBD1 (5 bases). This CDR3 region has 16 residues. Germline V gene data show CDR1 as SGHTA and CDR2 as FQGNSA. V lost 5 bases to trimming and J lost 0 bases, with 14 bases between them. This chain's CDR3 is CASSPGILSSGNTIYF. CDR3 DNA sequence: TGTGCCAGCAGCCCAGGGATTCTGAGCTCTGGAAACACCATATATTTT.

CDR3 coding DNA: TGTGCCTGGAGTGGTATGAGGGAGCTAGCCAAAAACATTCAGTACTTC. This encodes CAWSGMRELAKNIQYF. The gene calls are TRBV30 and TRBJ2-4; perhaps TRBD2 as D (5 bases). The V and J ends lost 1 base and 0 bases respectively, with 13 bases between them. In germline, CDR1 is GTSNPN, CDR2 SVGIG (reference sequence). This CDR3 is 16 amino acids long.

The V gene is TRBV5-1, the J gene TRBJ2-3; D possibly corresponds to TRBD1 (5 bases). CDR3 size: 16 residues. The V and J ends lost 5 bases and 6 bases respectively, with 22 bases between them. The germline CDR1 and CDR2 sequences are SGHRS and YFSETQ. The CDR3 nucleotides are TGCGCCAGCAGTTTTGGTGGGGCAGGGAAGGCGGATACGCAGTATTTT. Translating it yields CASSFGGAGKADTQYF.

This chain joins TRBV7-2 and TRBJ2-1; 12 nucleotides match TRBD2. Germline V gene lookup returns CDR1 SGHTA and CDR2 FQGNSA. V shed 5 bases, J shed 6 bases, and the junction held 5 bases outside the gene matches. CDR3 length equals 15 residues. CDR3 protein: CASSPRLAGANEQFF. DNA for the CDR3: TGTGCCAGCAGCCCAAGACTAGCGGGAGCCAATGAGCAGTTCTTC.

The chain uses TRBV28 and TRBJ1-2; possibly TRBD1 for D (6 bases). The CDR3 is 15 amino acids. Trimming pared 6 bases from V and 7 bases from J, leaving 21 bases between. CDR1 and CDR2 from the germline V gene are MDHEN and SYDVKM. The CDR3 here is CASSPVRGGVAGYTF. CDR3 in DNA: TGTGCCAGCAGCCCAGTCCGAGGGGGGGTTGCTGGCTACACCTTC.

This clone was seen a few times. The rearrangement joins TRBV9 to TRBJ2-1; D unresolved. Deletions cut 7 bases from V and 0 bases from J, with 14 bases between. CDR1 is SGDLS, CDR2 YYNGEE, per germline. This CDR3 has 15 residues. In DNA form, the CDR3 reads TGTGCCAGCGGCTTAGCCTTTCTCTCCTACAATGAGCAGTTCTTC. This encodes CASGLAFLSYNEQFF.

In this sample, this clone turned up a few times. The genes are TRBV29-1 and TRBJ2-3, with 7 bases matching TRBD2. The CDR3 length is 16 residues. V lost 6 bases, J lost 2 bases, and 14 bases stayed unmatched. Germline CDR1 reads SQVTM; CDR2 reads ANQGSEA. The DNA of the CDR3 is TGCAGCGTCGCCGGAGACAGCGGGGAAACCACAGATACGCAGTATTTT. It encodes CSVAGDSGETTDTQYF.

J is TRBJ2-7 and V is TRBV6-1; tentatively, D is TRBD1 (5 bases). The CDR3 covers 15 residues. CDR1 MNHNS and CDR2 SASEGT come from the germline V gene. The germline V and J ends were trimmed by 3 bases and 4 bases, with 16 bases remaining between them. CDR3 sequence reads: CASSENIQAFYEQYF. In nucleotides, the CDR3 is TGTGCCAGCAGTGAGAACATACAGGCGTTTTACGAGCAGTACTTC.

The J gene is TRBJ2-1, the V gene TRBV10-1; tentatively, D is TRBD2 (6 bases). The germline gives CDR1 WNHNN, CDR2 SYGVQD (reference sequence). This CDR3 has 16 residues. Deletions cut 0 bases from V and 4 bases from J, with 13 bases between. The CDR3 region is CASSESGAGIYNEQFF. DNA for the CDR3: TGCGCCAGCAGTGAGTCGGGAGCGGGTATATACAATGAGCAGTTCTTC.

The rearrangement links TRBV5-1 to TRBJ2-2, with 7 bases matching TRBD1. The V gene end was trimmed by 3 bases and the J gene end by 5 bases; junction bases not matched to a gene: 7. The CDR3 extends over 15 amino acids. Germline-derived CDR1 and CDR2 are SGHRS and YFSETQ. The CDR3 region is CASSWATGETGELFF. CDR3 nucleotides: TGCGCCAGCAGCTGGGCCACAGGGGAAACCGGGGAGCTGTTTTTT.

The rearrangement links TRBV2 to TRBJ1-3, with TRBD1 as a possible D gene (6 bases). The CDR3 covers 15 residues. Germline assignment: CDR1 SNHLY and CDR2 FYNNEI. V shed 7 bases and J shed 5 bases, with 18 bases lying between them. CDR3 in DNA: TGTGCCAGCACCTCGGGACAATCTGCTAGAAACACCATATATTTT. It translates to CASTSGQSARNTIYF.

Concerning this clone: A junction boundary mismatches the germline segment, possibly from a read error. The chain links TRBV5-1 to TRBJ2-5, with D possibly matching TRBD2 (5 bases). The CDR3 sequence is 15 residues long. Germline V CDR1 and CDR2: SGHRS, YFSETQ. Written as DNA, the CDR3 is TGCGCCAGCAGATTGGGCGGAGCGGCCTTAGAGACCCAGTACTTC. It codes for CASRLGGAALETQYF.

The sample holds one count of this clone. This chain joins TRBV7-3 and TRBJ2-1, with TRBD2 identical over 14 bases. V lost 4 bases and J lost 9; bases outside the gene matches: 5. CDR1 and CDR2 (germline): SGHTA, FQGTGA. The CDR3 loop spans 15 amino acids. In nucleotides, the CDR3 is TGTGCCAGCAGCTCGGGACTAGCGGGAGTTTTTGAGCAGTTCTTC. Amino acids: CASSSGLAGVFEQFF.

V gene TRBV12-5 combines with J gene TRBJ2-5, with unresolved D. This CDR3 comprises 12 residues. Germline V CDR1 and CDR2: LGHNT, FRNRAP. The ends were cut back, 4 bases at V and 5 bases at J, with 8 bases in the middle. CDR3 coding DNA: TGTGCTAGTGGTTCCGGCGGCGAGACCCAGTACTTC. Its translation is CASGSGGETQYF.

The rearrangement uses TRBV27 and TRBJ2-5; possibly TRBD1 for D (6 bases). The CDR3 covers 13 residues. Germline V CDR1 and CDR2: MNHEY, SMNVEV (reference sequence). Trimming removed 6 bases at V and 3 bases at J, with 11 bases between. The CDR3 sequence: CASSFDRKETQYF. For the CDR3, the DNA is TGTGCCAGCAGCTTTGACAGGAAAGAGACCCAGTACTTC.

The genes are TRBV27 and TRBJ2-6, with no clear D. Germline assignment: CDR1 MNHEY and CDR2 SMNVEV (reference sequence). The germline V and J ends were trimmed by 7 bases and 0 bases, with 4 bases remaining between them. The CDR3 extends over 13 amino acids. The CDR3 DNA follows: TGTGCCAGCACCCTCTCTGGGGCCAACGTCCTGACTTTC. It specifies CASTLSGANVLTF.

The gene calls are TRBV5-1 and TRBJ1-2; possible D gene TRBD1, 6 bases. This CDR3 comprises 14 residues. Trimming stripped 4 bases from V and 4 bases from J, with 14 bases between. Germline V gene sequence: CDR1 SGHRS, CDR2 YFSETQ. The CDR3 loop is CASSAGQSSYGYTF. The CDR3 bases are TGCGCCAGCAGCGCCGGACAGTCTAGCTATGGCTACACCTTC.

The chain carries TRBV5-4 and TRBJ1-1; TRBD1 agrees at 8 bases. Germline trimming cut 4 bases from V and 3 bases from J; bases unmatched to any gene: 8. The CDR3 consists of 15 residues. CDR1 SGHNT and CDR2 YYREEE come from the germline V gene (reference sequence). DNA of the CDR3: TGTGCCAGCAGCCCCGAGACAGGGGTTTACACTGAAGCTTTCTTT. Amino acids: CASSPETGVYTEAFF.

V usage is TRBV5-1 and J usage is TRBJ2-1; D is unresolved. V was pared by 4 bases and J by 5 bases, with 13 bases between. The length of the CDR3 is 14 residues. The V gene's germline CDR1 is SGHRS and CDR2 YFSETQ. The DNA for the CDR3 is TGCGCCAGCAGCCCCCGGGTCGCCGACAATGAGCAGTTCTTC. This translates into CASSPRVADNEQFF.

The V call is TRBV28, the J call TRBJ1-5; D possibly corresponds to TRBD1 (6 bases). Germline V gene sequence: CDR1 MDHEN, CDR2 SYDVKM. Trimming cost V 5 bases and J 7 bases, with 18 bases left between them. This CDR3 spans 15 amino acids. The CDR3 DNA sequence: TGTGCCAGCAGTGTTATAGCACCGGGGGGCCAGCCCCAGCATTTT. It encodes CASSVIAPGGQPQHF. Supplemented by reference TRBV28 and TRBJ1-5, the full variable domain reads DVKVTQSSRYLVKRTGEKVFLECVQDMDHENMFWYRQDPGLGLRLIYFSYDVKMKEKGDIPEGYSVSREKKERFSLILESASTNQTSMYLCASSVIAPGGQPQHFGDGTRLSIL.